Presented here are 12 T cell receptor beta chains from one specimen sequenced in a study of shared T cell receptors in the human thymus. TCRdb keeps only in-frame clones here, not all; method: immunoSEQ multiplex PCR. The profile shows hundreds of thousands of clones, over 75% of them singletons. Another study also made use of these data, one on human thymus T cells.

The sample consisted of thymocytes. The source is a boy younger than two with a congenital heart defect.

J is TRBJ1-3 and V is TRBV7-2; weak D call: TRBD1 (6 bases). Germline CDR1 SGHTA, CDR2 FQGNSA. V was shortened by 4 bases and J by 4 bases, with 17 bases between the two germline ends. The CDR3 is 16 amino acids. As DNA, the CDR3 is TGTGCCAGCAGCTGGTCAGGGGAAGCAAGGGGAAACACCATATATTTT. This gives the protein CASSWSGEARGNTIYF.

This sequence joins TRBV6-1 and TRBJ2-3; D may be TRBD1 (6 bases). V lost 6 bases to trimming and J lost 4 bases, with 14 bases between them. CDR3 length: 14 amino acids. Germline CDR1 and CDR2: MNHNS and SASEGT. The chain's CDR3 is CASSKGGPPDTQYF. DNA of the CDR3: TGTGCCAGCAGCAAAGGGGGACCGCCAGATACGCAGTATTTT.

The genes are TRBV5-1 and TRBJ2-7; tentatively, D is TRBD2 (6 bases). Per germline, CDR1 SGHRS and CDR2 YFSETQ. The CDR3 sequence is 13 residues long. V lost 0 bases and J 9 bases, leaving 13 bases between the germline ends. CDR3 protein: CASSLGGGSTQYF. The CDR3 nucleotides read TGCGCCAGCAGCTTGGGGGGAGGCTCTACGCAGTACTTC.

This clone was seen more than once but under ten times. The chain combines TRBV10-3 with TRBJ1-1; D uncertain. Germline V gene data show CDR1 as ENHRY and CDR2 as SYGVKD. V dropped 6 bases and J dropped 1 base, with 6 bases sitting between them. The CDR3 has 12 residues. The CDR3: CAIRAQNTEAFF. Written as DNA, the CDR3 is TGTGCCATCAGGGCCCAGAACACTGAAGCTTTCTTT.

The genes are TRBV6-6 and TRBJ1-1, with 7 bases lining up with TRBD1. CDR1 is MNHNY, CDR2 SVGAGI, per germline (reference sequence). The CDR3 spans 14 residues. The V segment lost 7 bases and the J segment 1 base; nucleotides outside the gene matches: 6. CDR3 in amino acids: CASTTRDRNTEAFF. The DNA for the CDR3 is TGTGCCAGCACCACCCGGGACAGGAACACTGAAGCTTTCTTT.

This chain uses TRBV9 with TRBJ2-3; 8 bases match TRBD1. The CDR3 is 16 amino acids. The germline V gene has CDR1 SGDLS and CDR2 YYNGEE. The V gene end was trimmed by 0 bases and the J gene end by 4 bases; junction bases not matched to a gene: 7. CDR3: CASSVGQDRVSDTQYF. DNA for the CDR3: TGTGCCAGCAGCGTAGGGCAGGACAGGGTGTCAGATACGCAGTATTTT.

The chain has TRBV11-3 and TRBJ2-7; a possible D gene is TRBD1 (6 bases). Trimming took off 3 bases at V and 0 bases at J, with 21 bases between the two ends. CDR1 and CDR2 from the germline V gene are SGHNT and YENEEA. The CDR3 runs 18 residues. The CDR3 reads CASSLTDSGFSSSYEQYF. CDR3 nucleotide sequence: TGTGCCAGCAGCTTGACGGACAGCGGATTTTCAAGCTCCTACGAGCAGTACTTC.

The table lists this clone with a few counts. The CDR3 DNA follows: TGTGCCAGTGAGGAAACAGGGGGAACTGGAAACACCATATATTTT. Translating gives CASEETGGTGNTIYF. The chain combines TRBV19 with TRBJ1-3, with TRBD1 matching over 8 bases. Trimming took 8 bases from V and 2 from J; bases not matched to a gene: 8. The germline gives CDR1 LNHDA, CDR2 SQIVND (reference sequence). This CDR3 has 15 amino acids.

The CDR3 bases are TGTGCCAGCATCCAACGGGGGTCTTCAGCTTTCTCCTACGAGCAGTACTTC. It translates to CASIQRGSSAFSYEQYF. The chain links TRBV27 to TRBJ2-7, with D perhaps matching TRBD2 (6 bases). CDR3 length equals 17 residues. The germline V gene has CDR1 MNHEY and CDR2 SMNVEV (reference sequence). The V gene lost 7 bases and the J gene lost 0 bases, with 22 bases spanning the gap.

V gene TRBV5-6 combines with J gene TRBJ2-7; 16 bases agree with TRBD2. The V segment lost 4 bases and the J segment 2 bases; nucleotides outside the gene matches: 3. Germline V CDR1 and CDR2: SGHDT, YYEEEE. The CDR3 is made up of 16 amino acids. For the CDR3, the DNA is TGTGCCAGCAGCGCCGGGACTAGCGGGAGGGCCTACGAGCAGTACTTC. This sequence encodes CASSAGTSGRAYEQYF.

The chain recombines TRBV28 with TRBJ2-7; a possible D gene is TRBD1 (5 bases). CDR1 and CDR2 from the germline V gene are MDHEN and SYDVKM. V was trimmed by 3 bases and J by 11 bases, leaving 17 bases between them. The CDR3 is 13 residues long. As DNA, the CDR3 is TGTGCCAGCAGTTTGTGCAGGGTGGGTCGGGAGTACTTC. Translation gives CASSLCRVGREYF.

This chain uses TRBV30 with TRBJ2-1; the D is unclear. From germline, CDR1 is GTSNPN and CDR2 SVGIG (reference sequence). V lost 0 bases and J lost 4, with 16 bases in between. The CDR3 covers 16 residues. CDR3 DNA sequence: TGTGCCTGGAGTGTACCGAGGCTGTCAACGTACAATGAGCAGTTCTTC. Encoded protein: CAWSVPRLSTYNEQFF.